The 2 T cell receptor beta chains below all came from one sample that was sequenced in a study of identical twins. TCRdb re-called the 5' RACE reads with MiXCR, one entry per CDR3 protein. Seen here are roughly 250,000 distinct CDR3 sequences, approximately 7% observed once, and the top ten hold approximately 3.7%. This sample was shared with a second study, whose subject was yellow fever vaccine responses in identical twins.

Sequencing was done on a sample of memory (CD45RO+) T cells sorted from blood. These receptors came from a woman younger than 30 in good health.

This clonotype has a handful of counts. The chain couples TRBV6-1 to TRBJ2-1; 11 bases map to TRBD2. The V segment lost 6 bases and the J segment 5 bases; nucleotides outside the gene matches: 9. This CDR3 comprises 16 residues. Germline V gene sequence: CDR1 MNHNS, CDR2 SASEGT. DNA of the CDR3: TGTGCCAGCAGAAAACTAGCGGGGGTAGGGAACAATGAGCAGTTCTTC. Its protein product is CASRKLAGVGNNEQFF.

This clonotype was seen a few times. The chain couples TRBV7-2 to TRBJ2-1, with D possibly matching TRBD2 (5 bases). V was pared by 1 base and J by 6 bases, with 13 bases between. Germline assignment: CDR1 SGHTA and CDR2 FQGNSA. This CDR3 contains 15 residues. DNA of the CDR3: TGTGCCAGCAGCTTAGTTGGGCTAGCTCTCAATGAGCAGTTCTTC. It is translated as CASSLVGLALNEQFF.